This entry features one T cell receptor (beta chain) sequence. Its antigen is not identified. V was clipped by 2 bases and J by 0 bases; unmatched bases: 7. Per germline, CDR1 KGHSH and CDR2 LQKENI. This CDR3 contains 18 residues. The sample originates from a study of cytomegalovirus exposure and HLA in healthy donors. Looking at the study overall: From HLA-typed donors, an early data release held roughly 89 million unique TCRs. Whole-study findings and limits: One variant, a missense change in DCLRE1C, was linked in a later analysis to TCR beta V- and J-gene trimming. The study labeled under 200 TCR beta chains cytomegalovirus-associated.

PCR amplification relied on 60 Vbeta primers (plus 13 Jbeta primers). Sequencing was performed with immunoSEQ multiplex PCR; in TCRdb, only in-frame clones are kept and a portion is missing. This sample contains 100,000 to 150,000 clones. Participants comprised healthy donors of bone marrow. What was sequenced was PBMCs. V and J are TRBV18 and TRBJ2-2, with TRBD2 matching over 9 bases. The sequence was collected from a woman aged 40 to 50 in good health and CMV-seronegative. The CDR3 is CASSPDLAGLANTGELFF. As DNA, the CDR3 is TGTGCCAGCTCACCAGACCTAGCGGGGTTGGCGAACACCGGGGAGCTGTTTTTT.